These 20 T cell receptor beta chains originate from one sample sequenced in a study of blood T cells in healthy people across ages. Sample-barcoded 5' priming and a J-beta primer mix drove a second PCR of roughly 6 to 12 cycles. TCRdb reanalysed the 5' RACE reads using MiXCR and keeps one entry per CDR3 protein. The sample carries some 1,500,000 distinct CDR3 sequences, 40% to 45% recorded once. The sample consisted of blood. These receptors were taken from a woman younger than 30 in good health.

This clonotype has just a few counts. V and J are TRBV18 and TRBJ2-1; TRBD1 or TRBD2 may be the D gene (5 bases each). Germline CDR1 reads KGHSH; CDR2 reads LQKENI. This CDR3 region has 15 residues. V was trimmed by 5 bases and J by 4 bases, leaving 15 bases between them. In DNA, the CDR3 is TGTGCCAGCTCAACGCCGGGACGGTCATACAATGAGCAGTTCTTC. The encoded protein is CASSTPGRSYNEQFF.

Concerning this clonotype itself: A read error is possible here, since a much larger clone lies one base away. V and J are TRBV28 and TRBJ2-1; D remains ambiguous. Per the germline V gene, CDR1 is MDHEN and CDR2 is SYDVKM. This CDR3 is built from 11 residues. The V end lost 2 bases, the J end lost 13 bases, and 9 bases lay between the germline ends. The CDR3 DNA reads TGTGCCAGCAGTTTAACTCAGACCCAGTTCTTC. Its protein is CASSLTQTQFF.

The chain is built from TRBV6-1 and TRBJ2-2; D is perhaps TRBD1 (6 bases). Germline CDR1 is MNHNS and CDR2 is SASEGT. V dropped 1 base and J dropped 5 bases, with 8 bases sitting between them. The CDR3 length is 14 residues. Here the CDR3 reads CASSEDQGTGELFF. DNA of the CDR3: TGTGCCAGCAGTGAAGATCAGGGGACCGGGGAGCTGTTTTTT.

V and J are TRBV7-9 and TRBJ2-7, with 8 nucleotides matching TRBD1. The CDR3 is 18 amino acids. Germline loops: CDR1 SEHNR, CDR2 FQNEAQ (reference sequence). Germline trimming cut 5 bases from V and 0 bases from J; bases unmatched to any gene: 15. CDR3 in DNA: TGTGCCAGCAGCCAAGTTCCTTTCGACAGGGGTCTCTCCTACGAGCAGTACTTC. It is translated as CASSQVPFDRGLSYEQYF.

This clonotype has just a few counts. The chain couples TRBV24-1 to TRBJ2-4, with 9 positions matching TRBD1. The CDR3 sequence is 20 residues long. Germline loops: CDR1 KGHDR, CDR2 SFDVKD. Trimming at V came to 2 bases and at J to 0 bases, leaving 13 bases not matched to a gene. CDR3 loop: CATSDSKTGGKGLAKNIQYF. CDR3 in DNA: TGTGCCACCAGTGATTCCAAGACAGGGGGAAAGGGTCTAGCCAAAAACATTCAGTACTTC.

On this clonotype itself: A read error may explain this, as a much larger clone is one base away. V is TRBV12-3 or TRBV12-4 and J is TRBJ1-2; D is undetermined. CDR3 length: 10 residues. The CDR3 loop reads CASSFDGHTF. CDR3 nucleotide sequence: TGTGCCAGCAGTTTCGATGGCCACACCTTC.

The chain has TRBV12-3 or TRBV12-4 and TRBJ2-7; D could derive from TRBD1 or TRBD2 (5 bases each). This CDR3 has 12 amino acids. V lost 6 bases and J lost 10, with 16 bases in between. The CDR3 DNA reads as TGTGCCAGCAGACCCGCCAGAGGGGCCCAGTACTTC. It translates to CASRPARGAQYF.

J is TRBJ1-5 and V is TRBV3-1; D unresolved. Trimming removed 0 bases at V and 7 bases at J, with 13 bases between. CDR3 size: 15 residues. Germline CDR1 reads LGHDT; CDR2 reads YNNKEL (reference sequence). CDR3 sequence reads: CASSQEASVRQPQHF. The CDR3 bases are TGTGCCAGCAGCCAAGAGGCGTCCGTTCGACAGCCCCAGCATTTT.

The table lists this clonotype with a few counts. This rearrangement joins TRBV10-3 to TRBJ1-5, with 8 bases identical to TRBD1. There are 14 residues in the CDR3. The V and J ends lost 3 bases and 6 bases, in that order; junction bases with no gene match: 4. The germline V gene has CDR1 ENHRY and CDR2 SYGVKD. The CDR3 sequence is CAISDRQGSQPQHF. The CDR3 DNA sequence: TGTGCCATCAGTGACCGACAGGGGAGTCAGCCCCAGCATTTT.

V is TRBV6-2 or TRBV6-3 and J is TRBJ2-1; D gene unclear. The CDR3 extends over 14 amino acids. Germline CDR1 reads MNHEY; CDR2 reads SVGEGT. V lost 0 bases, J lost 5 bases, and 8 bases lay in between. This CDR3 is CASSYSWANNEQFF. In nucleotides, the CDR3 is TGTGCCAGCAGTTACTCGTGGGCGAACAATGAGCAGTTCTTC.

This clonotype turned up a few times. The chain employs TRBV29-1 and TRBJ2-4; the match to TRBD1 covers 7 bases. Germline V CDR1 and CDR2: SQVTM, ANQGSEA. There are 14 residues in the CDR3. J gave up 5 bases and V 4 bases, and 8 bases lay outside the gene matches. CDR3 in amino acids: CSVVGRQGQNIQYF. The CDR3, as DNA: TGCAGCGTTGTGGGCCGACAGGGTCAAAACATTCAGTACTTC.

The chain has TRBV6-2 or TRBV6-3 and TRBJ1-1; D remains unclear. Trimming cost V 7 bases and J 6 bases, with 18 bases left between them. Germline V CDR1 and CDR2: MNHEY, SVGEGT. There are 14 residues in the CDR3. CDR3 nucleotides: TGTGCCAGCACCACCGGCGACGGAGGTGCTGAAGCTTTCTTT. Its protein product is CASTTGDGGAEAFF.

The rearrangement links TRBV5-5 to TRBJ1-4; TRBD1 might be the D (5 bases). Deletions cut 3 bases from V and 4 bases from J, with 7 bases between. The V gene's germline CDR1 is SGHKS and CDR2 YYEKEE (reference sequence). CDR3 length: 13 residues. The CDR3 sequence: CASSWRGNEKLFF. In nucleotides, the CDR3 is TGTGCCAGCAGCTGGAGGGGTAATGAAAAACTGTTTTTT.

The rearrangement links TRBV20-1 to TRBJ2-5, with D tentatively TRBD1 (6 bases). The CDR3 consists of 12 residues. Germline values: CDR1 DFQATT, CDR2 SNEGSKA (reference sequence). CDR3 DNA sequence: TGCAGCTTTCTGACAGGTCAAGAGACCCAGTACTTC. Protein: CSFLTGQETQYF.

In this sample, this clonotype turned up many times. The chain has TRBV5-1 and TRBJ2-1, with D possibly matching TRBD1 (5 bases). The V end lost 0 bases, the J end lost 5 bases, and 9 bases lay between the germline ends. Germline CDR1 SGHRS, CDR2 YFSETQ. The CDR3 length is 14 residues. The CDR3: CASSLGQSNNEQFF. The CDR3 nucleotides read TGCGCCAGCAGCTTGGGACAGAGTAACAATGAGCAGTTCTTC.

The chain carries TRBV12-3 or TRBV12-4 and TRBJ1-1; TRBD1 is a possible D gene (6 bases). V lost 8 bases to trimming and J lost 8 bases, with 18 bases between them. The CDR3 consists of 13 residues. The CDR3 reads CASGLAGTGEAFF. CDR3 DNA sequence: TGTGCCAGCGGCCTGGCTGGAACAGGGGAAGCTTTCTTT.

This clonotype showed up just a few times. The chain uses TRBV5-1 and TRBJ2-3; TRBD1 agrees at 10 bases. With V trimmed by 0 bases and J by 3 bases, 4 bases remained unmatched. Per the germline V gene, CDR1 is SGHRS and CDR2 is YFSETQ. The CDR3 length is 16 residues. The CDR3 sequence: CASSLEGTGETDTQYF. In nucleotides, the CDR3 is TGCGCCAGCAGCTTGGAGGGGACAGGGGAAACAGATACGCAGTATTTT.

CDR3 coding DNA: TGCAGTGCTACCCTGGACAGAATTCCCTACGAGCAGTACTTC. Translated, it gives CSATLDRIPYEQYF. V usage is TRBV20-1 and J usage is TRBJ2-7, with a weak D call TRBD1 (6 bases). Trimming stripped 4 bases from V and 2 bases from J, with 15 bases between. Looked up from germline, CDR1 is DFQATT and CDR2 is SNEGSKA (reference sequence). There are 14 residues in the CDR3.

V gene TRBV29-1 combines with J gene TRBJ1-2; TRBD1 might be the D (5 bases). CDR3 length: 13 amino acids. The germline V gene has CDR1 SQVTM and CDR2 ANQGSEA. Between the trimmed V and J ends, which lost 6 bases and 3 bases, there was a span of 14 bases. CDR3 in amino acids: CSVKQGFDYGYTF. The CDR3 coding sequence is TGCAGCGTCAAGCAGGGATTCGACTATGGCTACACCTTC.

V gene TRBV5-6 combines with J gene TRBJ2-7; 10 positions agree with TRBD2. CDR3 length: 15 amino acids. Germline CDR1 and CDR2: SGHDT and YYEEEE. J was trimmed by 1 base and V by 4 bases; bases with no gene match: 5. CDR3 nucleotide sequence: TGTGCCAGCAGCATCCTAGCGGGAGTATCCTACGAGCAGTACTTC. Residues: CASSILAGVSYEQYF.